The entry below describes one T cell receptor beta chain. The sample comes from a study of blood T cell repertoires in COVID-19. Study-wide background: Donors in the United States, Italy and Spain gave samples during acute or convalescent COVID-19.

CDR1 and CDR2 from the germline V gene are MNHEY and SVGAGI. V lost 7 bases and J 0 bases, leaving 12 bases between the germline ends. This CDR3 has 14 residues. Original data processing: It was from reference gene primer amplification that nucleated cell counts were estimated. Profiled with immunoSEQ multiplex PCR; TCRdb holds only in-frame clones, not every one. For V, J and clone size, that table is used; D and trimming come from the DNA. The data hold approximately 77,000 clones, with 80% to 90% observed a single time. This TCR came from a man under 40 with acute or convalescent COVID-19. Input material: peripheral blood. The chain combines TRBV6-5 with TRBJ1-1; D is undetermined. In DNA, the CDR3 is TGTGCCAGCAAGAAGGCAGGAATGAACACTGAAGCTTTCTTT. Amino acid sequence: CASKKAGMNTEAFF.